What follows is one T cell receptor beta chain and its context. This CDR3 region has 15 residues. Germline lookup yields CDR1 ENHRY and CDR2 SYGVKD. The germline V and J ends were trimmed by 0 bases and 2 bases, with 10 bases remaining between them. These data are taken from a study of identical twins. TCRdb re-called the 5' RACE reads with MiXCR, one entry per CDR3 protein. The sample includes about 890,000 distinct CDR3 sequences, more than 9% of them seen just once. This same sample was also taken into another study, of yellow fever vaccine responses in identical twins.

The sequence was collected from a woman aged 18-35 years in good health. Sequencing used PBMCs. V gene TRBV10-3 combines with J gene TRBJ1-2, with D unclear. The CDR3 sequence: CAISESRTGNYGYTF. Here the CDR3 DNA reads TGTGCCATCAGTGAGTCGAGGACGGGGAACTATGGCTACACCTTC.